A single sample is the source of the 18 T cell receptor beta chains below, sequenced in a study of beta chain features in type 1 diabetes. Expressed TCRB transcripts were sequenced because the isolated RNA had all been reverse transcribed beforehand. Repertoires were generated with immunoSEQ multiplex PCR, while TCRdb's copy carries only in-frame clones and drops some. Of 850,000 to 900,000 clones detected, 15% to 20% appear once; the ten largest clones hold around 0.02%. What was sequenced was naive CD4+ T cells from blood. These receptors were taken from a woman between 18 and 30 years old in good health.

J is TRBJ2-2 and V is TRBV9; D is ambiguous. The germline V gene has CDR1 SGDLS and CDR2 YYNGEE. Between the trimmed V and J ends, which lost 2 bases and 4 bases, there was a span of 9 bases. The CDR3 is 14 amino acids. CDR3 region: CASSVHQATGELFF. Here the CDR3 DNA reads TGTGCCAGCAGCGTGCATCAGGCCACCGGGGAGCTGTTTTTT.

The chain has TRBV5-4 and TRBJ2-7; 9 bases map to TRBD2. The CDR3 runs 16 residues. CDR1 SGHNT and CDR2 YYREEE come from the germline V gene (reference sequence). V trimming: 3 bases; J trimming: 3 bases; junction bases outside the gene matches: 10. CDR3 protein: CASSSTGLAGFYEQYF. CDR3 sequence (DNA): TGTGCCAGCAGCTCCACGGGGCTAGCGGGATTCTACGAGCAGTACTTC.

A few counts support this clone. The V gene is TRBV19, the J gene TRBJ2-2; TRBD1 matches 7 bases. From germline, CDR1 is LNHDA and CDR2 SQIVND (reference sequence). CDR3 length: 16 amino acids. J gave up 4 bases and V 4 bases, and 9 bases lay outside the gene matches. The CDR3 DNA reads as TGTGCCAGTAGTACGAGGCAGGGGGTTACCACCGGGGAGCTGTTTTTT. Encoded protein: CASSTRQGVTTGELFF.

The chain joins TRBV5-1 to TRBJ2-6, with D perhaps matching TRBD1 (6 bases). Germline V CDR1 and CDR2: SGHRS, YFSETQ. The CDR3 sequence is 16 residues long. Trimming removed 3 bases from V and 1 base from J, with 11 bases in between. CDR3 nucleotide sequence: TGCGCCAGCAGCTACTACGGACAGTCTGGGGCCAACGTCCTGACTTTC. Protein product: CASSYYGQSGANVLTF.

This clone was counted between two and nine times. The rearrangement joins TRBV5-4 to TRBJ2-5, with D perhaps being TRBD1 or TRBD2 (5 bases each). The CDR3 is made up of 13 amino acids. Trimming pared 0 bases from V and 8 bases from J, leaving 11 bases between. Germline-derived CDR1 and CDR2 are SGHNT and YYREEE (reference sequence). The DNA for the CDR3 is TGTGCCAGCAGCTTGGCAATGGGGGAAACCCAGTACTTC. Its translation is CASSLAMGETQYF.

This chain uses TRBV28 with TRBJ1-2; 7 bases match TRBD1. V shed 5 bases, J shed 4 bases, and the junction held 7 bases outside the gene matches. Germline CDR1 and CDR2: MDHEN and SYDVKM. CDR3 size: 14 residues. CDR3 nucleotides: TGTGCCAGCAGTCACGACAGGGATTCCTATGGCTACACCTTC. Protein: CASSHDRDSYGYTF.

The J gene is TRBJ1-1, the V gene TRBV2; D gene uncertain. V was shortened by 8 bases and J by 7 bases, with 14 bases between the two germline ends. The length of the CDR3 is 12 residues. In germline, CDR1 is SNHLY, CDR2 FYNNEI. The CDR3 loop is CASSPATLEAFF. The CDR3 bases are TGTGCCAGCTCCCCAGCTACACTTGAAGCTTTCTTT.

This clone was picked up a small number of times. The J gene is TRBJ2-1, the V gene TRBV7-9; D remains ambiguous. The CDR3 has 16 amino acids. V lost 3 bases to trimming and J lost 4 bases, with 16 bases between them. Per the germline V gene, CDR1 is SEHNR and CDR2 is FQNEAQ (reference sequence). The CDR3 sequence is CASSFLMVADYNEQFF. As DNA, the CDR3 is TGTGCCAGCAGCTTCCTAATGGTGGCCGATTACAATGAGCAGTTCTTC.

This clone turned up a few times. The chain recombines TRBV4-3 with TRBJ2-5; the D is unclear. The CDR3 runs to 15 residues. V was shortened by 0 bases and J by 7 bases, with 15 bases between the two germline ends. The germline V gene has CDR1 LGHNA and CDR2 YSLEER. CDR3 amino acids: CASSQDVSRGPTQYF. CDR3 bases: TGCGCCAGCAGCCAAGATGTCTCCAGAGGCCCGACCCAGTACTTC.

The chain carries TRBV20-1 and TRBJ2-7; no firm D call. The CDR3 has 11 amino acids. V gave up 3 bases and J gave up 3 bases, with 6 bases separating them. Looked up from germline, CDR1 is DFQATT and CDR2 is SNEGSKA (reference sequence). The CDR3 region is CSASTDYEQYF. As DNA, the CDR3 is TGCAGTGCTAGCACTGACTACGAGCAGTACTTC.

This clone has at least ten counts. The chain is built from TRBV14 and TRBJ1-1; D remains unclear. The CDR3 spans 15 residues. CDR1 is SGHDN and CDR2 is FVKESK in the germline V gene. The V end was cut by 0 bases, the J end by 5 bases, with 13 bases between. CDR3 bases: TGTGCCAGCAGCCAAGAGAGACGATCCAGGACTGAAGCTTTCTTT. This codes for CASSQERRSRTEAFF.

This clone was recorded a few times. The chain combines TRBV27 with TRBJ2-7; TRBD1 matches at 7 bases. V was clipped by 5 bases and J by 3 bases; unmatched bases: 10. The germline V gene has CDR1 MNHEY and CDR2 SMNVEV (reference sequence). This CDR3 has 15 amino acids. The CDR3 nucleotides read TGTGCCAGCAGTAGAAATGGCGCAGGGGGCTACGAGCAGTACTTC. Its protein product is CASSRNGAGGYEQYF.

The rearrangement links TRBV29-1 to TRBJ2-5; 7 bases are shared with TRBD1. The ends lost 6 bases at V and 5 bases at J; junction bases unmatched: 6. There are 12 residues in the CDR3. Germline V lookup: CDR1 SQVTM, CDR2 ANQGSEA. The CDR3 sequence is CSVATGFETQYF. For the CDR3, the DNA is TGCAGCGTGGCGACAGGGTTTGAGACCCAGTACTTC.

The chain has TRBV7-2 and TRBJ1-3; D is perhaps TRBD1 (6 bases). This CDR3 is built from 18 residues. With 2 bases removed from V and 2 bases from J, the gap between germline ends came to 19 bases. CDR1 is SGHTA and CDR2 is FQGNSA in the germline V gene. CDR3 residues: CASSLRWGGTNAGNTIYF. CDR3 DNA sequence: TGTGCCAGCAGCTTAAGGTGGGGGGGCACGAATGCTGGAAACACCATATATTTT.

The chain combines TRBV4-3 with TRBJ2-2, with 15 bases fitting TRBD2. The CDR3 runs 19 residues. The germline V gene has CDR1 LGHNA and CDR2 YSLEER. The trim removed 4 bases at V and 0 bases at J, leaving 6 bases unmatched. The CDR3 loop is CASSPWGLAGGPNTGELFF. For the CDR3, the DNA is TGCGCCAGCAGCCCCTGGGGACTAGCGGGAGGACCGAACACCGGGGAGCTGTTTTTT.

This clone was seen a single time. The V and J genes are TRBV7-9 and TRBJ2-2, with D possibly being TRBD1 (6 bases). The V and J ends lost 2 bases and 1 base respectively, with 11 bases between them. Germline loops: CDR1 SEHNR, CDR2 FQNEAQ (reference sequence). The CDR3 spans 16 residues. The CDR3 DNA reads as TGTGCCAGCAGCTTAATGATACAGGGGAACACCGGGGAGCTGTTTTTT. Translating gives CASSLMIQGNTGELFF.

This clone was observed a few times. The chain links TRBV29-1 to TRBJ2-2; D remains ambiguous. The length of the CDR3 is 14 residues. Between the trimmed V and J ends, which lost 4 bases and 2 bases, there was a span of 11 bases. Looked up from germline, CDR1 is SQVTM and CDR2 is ANQGSEA. The chain's CDR3 is CSVGQRLNTGELFF. The DNA of the CDR3 is TGCAGCGTTGGGCAGCGACTTAACACCGGGGAGCTGTTTTTT.

The V gene is TRBV5-6, the J gene TRBJ1-1, with D perhaps TRBD1 (5 bases). The CDR3 contains 13 residues. V lost 0 bases and J 9 bases, leaving 12 bases between the germline ends. Looked up from germline, CDR1 is SGHDT and CDR2 is YYEEEE. CDR3 coding DNA: TGTGCCAGCAGCTTGGCAGGCCCAGGGAAAGCTTTCTTT. Amino acids: CASSLAGPGKAFF. Variable domain in full (rest from reference TRBV5-6 and TRBJ1-1): DAGVTQSPTHLIKTRGQQVTLRCSPKSGHDTVSWYQQALGQGPQFIFQYYEEEERQRGNFPDRFSGHQFPNYSSELNVNALLLGDSALYLCASSLAGPGKAFFGQGTRLTVV.